This T cell receptor (beta chain) was found in a study of T cells in Graves' hyperthyroidism and ophthalmopathy. It was RNA transcripts that yielded the amplified TCR beta CDR3 regions. TCR CDR3 regions were first amplified by RT-PCR with HTBI primers. MiXCR was run by TCRdb on the multiplex PCR reads, yielding one entry per CDR3 protein. The sample records 400,000 to 600,000 distinct CDR3 sequences, roughly a sixth being singletons. This clonotype was counted many times. The source is a woman in her thirties with Graves' ophthalmopathy. The sample was blood.

The CDR3 spells CASRGGYGYTF. Here the CDR3 DNA reads TGTGCCAGCAGGGGAGGCTATGGCTACACCTTC. The rearrangement links TRBV2 to TRBJ1-2; no definite D call. Trimming removed 6 bases at V and 4 bases at J, with 6 bases between. Germline V gene sequence: CDR1 SNHLY, CDR2 FYNNEI. The CDR3 spans 11 residues.